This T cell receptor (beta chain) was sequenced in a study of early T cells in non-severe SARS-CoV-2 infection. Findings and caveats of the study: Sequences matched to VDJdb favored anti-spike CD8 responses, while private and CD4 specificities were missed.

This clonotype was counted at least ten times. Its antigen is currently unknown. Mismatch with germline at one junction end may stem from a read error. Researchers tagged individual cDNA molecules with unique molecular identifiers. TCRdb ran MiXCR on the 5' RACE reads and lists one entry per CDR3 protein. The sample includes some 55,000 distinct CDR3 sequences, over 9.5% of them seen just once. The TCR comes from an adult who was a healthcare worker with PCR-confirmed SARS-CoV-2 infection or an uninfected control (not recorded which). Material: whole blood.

This CDR3 reads CASSSGQGAYNERFF. The CDR3 DNA reads TGCGCCAGCAGCTCGGGACAGGGGGCCTACAATGAGCGGTTCTTC. The genes are TRBV5-1 and TRBJ2-1, with TRBD1 matching over 12 bases. This CDR3 has 15 amino acids. CDR1 and CDR2 from the germline V gene are SGHRS and YFSETQ.